Listed here are 30 T cell receptor beta chains from one sample, sequenced in a study of blood T cell repertoires in COVID-19. Clones were sequenced by immunoSEQ multiplex PCR, and TCRdb holds only the in-frame ones, with some missing. The sample contains approximately 27,000 clones, approximately 94% of which appear only once. The sequenced sample was peripheral blood. These receptors came from a human donor with active COVID-19. The donor label of this sample is uncertain.

The chain uses TRBV6-2 or TRBV6-3 and TRBJ2-5; 8 bases fit TRBD2. Losses at the gene ends were 0 bases for V and 1 base for J; bases not matched to a gene: 16. This CDR3 region has 20 residues. Germline assignment: CDR1 MNHEY and CDR2 SVGEGT. The chain's CDR3 is CASSYSEGAGVLWGQETQYF. In DNA, the CDR3 is TGTGCCAGCAGTTACTCGGAAGGAGCGGGAGTCCTCTGGGGCCAAGAGACCCAGTACTTC.

This clone has a single count. The V and J genes are TRBV4-1 and TRBJ2-1, with 8 bases fitting TRBD2. CDR3 length: 18 residues. Germline lookup yields CDR1 MGHRA and CDR2 YSYEKL. The V gene end was trimmed by 1 base and the J gene end by 2 bases; junction bases not matched to a gene: 10. The CDR3 sequence: CASSQGLAGPSTYNEQFF. The CDR3 bases are TGCGCCAGCAGCCAAGGTTTAGCGGGGCCTAGCACCTACAATGAGCAGTTCTTC.

The rearrangement uses TRBV10-1 and TRBJ2-4; D unresolved. CDR3 size: 14 residues. Germline CDR1 reads WNHNN; CDR2 reads SYGVQD (reference sequence). Trimming cost V 7 bases and J 0 bases, with 10 bases left between them. For the CDR3, the DNA is TGCGCCAGCACCAAACCTAAAGCCAAAAACATTCAGTACTTC. Translated, it gives CASTKPKAKNIQYF.

The chain couples TRBV6-2 or TRBV6-3 to TRBJ1-5, with 12 bases identical to TRBD1. Trimming at V came to 2 bases and at J to 5 bases, leaving 10 bases not matched to a gene. Germline-derived CDR1 and CDR2 are MNHEY and SVGEGT. The length of the CDR3 is 18 residues. CDR3 DNA sequence: TGTGCCAGCAGTTACCGGGGGGACAGGGGGCGAAGGGATCAGCCCCAGCATTTT. This sequence encodes CASSYRGDRGRRDQPQHF.

The CDR3 DNA sequence: TGTGCCGGGGGCGGGGACAGGGGTTACGAGCAGTACTTC. It yields the protein CAGGGDRGYEQYF. The chain is built from TRBV6-5 and TRBJ2-7; 10 positions agree with TRBD1. V gave up 11 bases and J gave up 4 bases; unmatched junction bases: 8. Germline lookup yields CDR1 MNHEY and CDR2 SVGAGI. This CDR3 is built from 13 residues.

The chain is built from TRBV27 and TRBJ2-1; 14 nucleotides align to TRBD2. The CDR3 sequence is 21 residues long. Germline-derived CDR1 and CDR2 are MNHEY and SMNVEV (reference sequence). V lost 6 bases and J lost 0; bases outside the gene matches: 16. CDR3 nucleotides: TGTGCCAGCAGAGTTAAAGGGGTGACTAGCGGGAGGGGAAGCTCCTACAATGAGCAGTTCTTC. Encoded protein: CASRVKGVTSGRGSSYNEQFF.

The chain has TRBV19 and TRBJ2-1, with 10 bases identical to TRBD1. Looked up from germline, CDR1 is LNHDA and CDR2 is SQIVND (reference sequence). The CDR3 runs to 15 residues. V lost 6 bases, J lost 2 bases, and 4 bases stayed unmatched. The CDR3 DNA reads as TGTGCCAGTAGCAAAGGACAGGGGGCCTACAATGAGCAGTTCTTC. Encoded protein: CASSKGQGAYNEQFF.

CDR3 sequence reads: CATSRDLLRDRLNEKLFF. CDR3 nucleotide sequence: TGTGCCACCAGCAGAGATCTACTCCGGGACAGGCTTAATGAAAAACTGTTTTTT. The V gene is TRBV15, the J gene TRBJ1-4; 8 nucleotides align to TRBD1. Trimming cost V 0 bases and J 4 bases; bases outside gene matches: 10. This CDR3 spans 18 amino acids. The V gene's germline CDR1 is LNHNV and CDR2 YYDKDF (reference sequence).

This clone has only one observation. As DNA, the CDR3 is TGTGCCTGGACACCGACAGGGGTCAGGGACTACGAGCAGTACTTC. Translating gives CAWTPTGVRDYEQYF. The V gene is TRBV30, the J gene TRBJ2-7, with 8 bases that match TRBD1. CDR3 length: 15 amino acids. CDR1 GTSNPN and CDR2 SVGIG come from the germline V gene (reference sequence). J gave up 3 bases and V 4 bases, and 11 bases lay outside the gene matches. The whole variable domain, remainder taken from reference TRBV30 and TRBJ2-7, is SQTIHQWPATLVQPVGSPLSLECTVEGTSNPNLYWYRQAAGRGLQLLFYSVGIGQISSEVPQNLSASRPQDRQFILSSKKLLLSDSGFYLCAWTPTGVRDYEQYFGPGTRLTVT.

V is TRBV5-4 and J is TRBJ2-7, with 7 bases that match TRBD2. The CDR3 totals 16 residues. V dropped 3 bases and J dropped 0; count of bases not matched to a gene: 9. CDR1 SGHNT and CDR2 YYREEE come from the germline V gene (reference sequence). The CDR3 DNA reads as TGTGCCAGCAGCTCATACCCCTCGGGGGGCTCCTACGAGCAGTACTTC. Protein sequence: CASSSYPSGGSYEQYF. The full variable domain, completed using reference TRBV5-4 and TRBJ2-7, is ETGVTQSPTHLIKTRGQQVTLRCSSQSGHNTVSWYQQALGQGPQFIFQYYREEENGRGNFPPRFSGLQFPNYSSELNVNALELDDSALYLCASSSYPSGGSYEQYFGPGTRLTVT.

V is TRBV24-1 and J is TRBJ2-1; 9 bases match TRBD2. The CDR3 spans 18 residues. Germline V gene lookup returns CDR1 KGHDR and CDR2 SFDVKD. With 9 bases clipped from V and 9 bases from J, the junction kept 23 bases outside the gene matches. As DNA, the CDR3 is TGTGCCACCCAGGGTTGGATGCGGGAGGGCCAAATGGAGTTTGAGCAGTTCTTC. It translates to CATQGWMREGQMEFEQFF.

The genes are TRBV2 and TRBJ2-2, with D perhaps TRBD2 (6 bases). V was cut by 6 bases and J by 1 base, with 6 bases left in between. This CDR3 is built from 13 residues. The germline V gene has CDR1 SNHLY and CDR2 FYNNEI. The CDR3 sequence is CASREGNTGELFF. The CDR3 nucleotides read TGTGCCAGCAGGGAGGGGAACACCGGGGAGCTGTTTTTT.

The chain recombines TRBV3-1 (or the pseudogene TRBV3-2) with TRBJ1-5; 7 positions match TRBD1. Per germline, CDR1 LGHDT and CDR2 YNNKEL (reference sequence). This CDR3 is built from 15 residues. The V and J ends lost 4 bases and 7 bases, in that order; junction bases with no gene match: 10. In DNA form, the CDR3 reads TGTGCCAGCAGCCCACATACAGGGGTAGGACAGCCCCAGCATTTT. Translating it yields CASSPHTGVGQPQHF.

The rearrangement uses TRBV5-1 and TRBJ1-1; D is uncertain. This CDR3 contains 13 residues. In germline, CDR1 is SGHRS, CDR2 YFSETQ. The ends were cut back, 3 bases at V and 8 bases at J, with 14 bases in the middle. The CDR3 here is CASSWVIGGEAFF. The CDR3 bases are TGCGCCAGCAGCTGGGTTATCGGCGGAGAAGCTTTCTTT.

This clone was observed a handful of times. The genes are TRBV3-1 (or the pseudogene TRBV3-2) and TRBJ1-5, with no clear D. From germline, CDR1 is LGHDT and CDR2 YNNKEL (reference sequence). The ends were cut back, 2 bases at V and 3 bases at J, with 11 bases in the middle. This CDR3 region has 15 residues. The CDR3 reads CASSQNTQPNQPQHF. The CDR3 DNA reads TGTGCCAGCAGCCAAAACACCCAACCCAATCAGCCCCAGCATTTT.

The gene calls are TRBV5-1 and TRBJ2-1; TRBD2 matches 14 bases. The CDR3 totals 18 residues. Trimming cost V 5 bases and J 1 base; bases outside gene matches: 8. The germline gives CDR1 SGHRS, CDR2 YFSETQ. In DNA, the CDR3 is TGCGCCAGCAGGGCCGGGACTAGCGGGAGTATGTCCTACAATGAGCAGTTCTTC. It codes for CASRAGTSGSMSYNEQFF.

V gene TRBV19 combines with J gene TRBJ2-1; 8 nucleotides agree with TRBD1. Germline V gene data show CDR1 as LNHDA and CDR2 as SQIVND (reference sequence). The CDR3 is made up of 15 amino acids. The V and J ends lost 10 bases and 4 bases, in that order; junction bases with no gene match: 12. The CDR3 DNA reads as TGTGCCACCACAGGACAGGGTGGTTCATACAATGAGCAGTTCTTC. This codes for CATTGQGGSYNEQFF.

V usage is TRBV3-1 (or the pseudogene TRBV3-2) and J usage is TRBJ2-1; 11 bases match TRBD2. Trimming cost V 2 bases and J 0 bases; bases outside gene matches: 6. The germline CDR1 and CDR2 sequences are LGHDT and YNNKEL (reference sequence). The CDR3 runs to 18 residues. Here the CDR3 reads CASSQTSGGLSSYNEQFF. The CDR3 DNA is TGTGCCAGCAGCCAAACTAGCGGGGGCTTAAGCTCCTACAATGAGCAGTTCTTC.

This clone was counted a few times. The J gene is TRBJ2-2, the V gene TRBV24-1; 9 bases match TRBD1. J lost 2 bases, V lost 4 bases, and 4 bases had no gene match. This CDR3 region has 16 residues. The germline V gene encodes CDR1 KGHDR and CDR2 SFDVKD. The CDR3 reads CATSELDRGNTGELFF. The CDR3 nucleotides read TGTGCCACCAGTGAATTGGACAGGGGAAACACCGGGGAGCTGTTTTTT.

This clone has a single count. The chain employs TRBV30 and TRBJ2-5, with TRBD1 matching 10 bases. Losses at the gene ends were 0 bases for V and 1 base for J; bases not matched to a gene: 5. The CDR3 loop spans 16 amino acids. Germline loops: CDR1 GTSNPN, CDR2 SVGIG (reference sequence). CDR3: CAWSVLGQGPQETQYF. The CDR3 DNA is TGTGCCTGGAGTGTACTGGGACAGGGGCCCCAAGAGACCCAGTACTTC.

The genes are TRBV12-3 or TRBV12-4 and TRBJ1-2; TRBD1 matches 7 bases. The CDR3 runs to 13 residues. V shed 6 bases, J shed 4 bases, and the junction held 5 bases outside the gene matches. The CDR3 DNA reads TGTGCCAGCAGCCAACAGGGGATCTATGGCTACACCTTC. It translates to CASSQQGIYGYTF.

V is TRBV5-1 and J is TRBJ2-5; 7 bases fit TRBD2. CDR1 is SGHRS, CDR2 YFSETQ, per germline. This CDR3 is 16 amino acids long. Unmatched junction bases numbered 12, after V lost 5 bases and J lost 2 bases. CDR3 region: CASRYGGVNKQETQYF. In nucleotides, the CDR3 is TGCGCCAGCAGATATGGGGGGGTAAACAAACAAGAGACCCAGTACTTC.

The gene calls are TRBV27 and TRBJ2-7, with 11 bases identical to TRBD2. Germline V CDR1 and CDR2: MNHEY, SMNVEV (reference sequence). After removal of 2 bases from V and 2 bases from J, the junction contained 8 bases not matched to a gene. The CDR3 totals 17 residues. The CDR3, as DNA: TGTGCCAGCAGTTTAAGGGTAGCGGGAGGGAGGGCCTACGAGCAGTACTTC. Amino acid sequence: CASSLRVAGGRAYEQYF.

Remarks on this clone: A read error is likely, as this CDR3 ends without the conserved phenylalanine or tryptophan. It is unclear where the CDR3 begins or ends on the DNA, so no DNA is shown, and the CDR3 is as TCRdb lists it. The V and J genes are TRBV9 and TRBJ2-7; the table names TRBD1, a call not compared with the DNA. Germline loops: CDR1 SGDLS, CDR2 YYNGEE. A total of 13 residues make up the CDR3, ends included. The CDR3 reads CASSVGSRVPPGT.

The chain links TRBV4-2 to TRBJ1-3; maybe TRBD1 (5 bases). Germline CDR1 and CDR2: LGHNA and YNFKEQ. With 3 bases removed from V and 0 bases from J, the gap between germline ends came to 9 bases. This CDR3 has 15 residues. CDR3 in DNA: TGTGCCAGCAGCCATACAGGCAACTCTGGAAACACCATATATTTT. Translation gives CASSHTGNSGNTIYF.

The chain is built from TRBV6-1 and TRBJ1-6, with no clear D. The germline V and J ends were trimmed by 3 bases and 5 bases, with 8 bases remaining between them. The CDR3 covers 14 residues. Germline CDR1 reads MNHNS; CDR2 reads SASEGT. DNA of the CDR3: TGTGCCAGCAGTGACAGGTTTAATAATTCACCCCTCCACTTT. Encoded protein: CASSDRFNNSPLHF.

The gene calls are TRBV5-1 and TRBJ2-7, with 8 nucleotides matching TRBD1. Germline values: CDR1 SGHRS, CDR2 YFSETQ. The CDR3 is 15 residues long. V was pared by 0 bases and J by 4 bases, with 6 bases of the junction left unmatched. The CDR3: CASSLVAGGAYEQYF. CDR3 in DNA: TGCGCCAGCAGCTTGGTGGCAGGGGGCGCATACGAGCAGTACTTC.

The V gene is TRBV30, the J gene TRBJ2-7; a weak D match, TRBD2 (5 bases). The CDR3 length is 12 residues. The germline V gene encodes CDR1 GTSNPN and CDR2 SVGIG (reference sequence). V was pared by 2 bases and J by 3 bases, with 8 bases between. The CDR3 loop reads CAWSKGSYEQYF. CDR3 DNA sequence: TGTGCCTGGAGTAAAGGGAGCTACGAGCAGTACTTC.

This rearrangement joins TRBV4-3 to TRBJ1-1; tentatively, D is TRBD1 (6 bases). There are 15 residues in the CDR3. CDR1 is LGHNA, CDR2 YSLEER, per germline. V lost 1 base to trimming and J lost 0 bases, with 9 bases between them. CDR3 sequence reads: CASSQVQGMNTEAFF. The CDR3 DNA reads TGCGCCAGCAGCCAAGTTCAGGGGATGAACACTGAAGCTTTCTTT.

The V gene is TRBV30, the J gene TRBJ2-7, with unresolved D. The CDR3 is 13 amino acids. V dropped 0 bases and J dropped 7 bases, with 13 bases sitting between them. CDR1 and CDR2 (germline): GTSNPN, SVGIG (reference sequence). CDR3 protein: CAWSVPGAREQYF. Written as DNA, the CDR3 is TGTGCCTGGAGTGTACCCGGAGCTCGGGAGCAGTACTTC.